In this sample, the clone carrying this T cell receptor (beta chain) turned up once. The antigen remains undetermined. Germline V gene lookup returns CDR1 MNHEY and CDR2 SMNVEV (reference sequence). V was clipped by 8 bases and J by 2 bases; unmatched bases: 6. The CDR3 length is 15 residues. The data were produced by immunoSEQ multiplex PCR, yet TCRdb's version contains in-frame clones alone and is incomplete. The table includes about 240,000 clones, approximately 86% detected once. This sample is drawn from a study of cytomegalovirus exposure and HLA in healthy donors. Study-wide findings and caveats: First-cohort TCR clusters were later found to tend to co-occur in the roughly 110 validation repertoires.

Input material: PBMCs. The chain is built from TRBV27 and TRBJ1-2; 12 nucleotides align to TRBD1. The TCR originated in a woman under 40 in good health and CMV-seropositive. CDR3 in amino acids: CASRDRGRLNYGYTF. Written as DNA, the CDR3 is TGTGCCAGCCGGGACAGGGGGCGCCTAAACTATGGCTACACCTTC.